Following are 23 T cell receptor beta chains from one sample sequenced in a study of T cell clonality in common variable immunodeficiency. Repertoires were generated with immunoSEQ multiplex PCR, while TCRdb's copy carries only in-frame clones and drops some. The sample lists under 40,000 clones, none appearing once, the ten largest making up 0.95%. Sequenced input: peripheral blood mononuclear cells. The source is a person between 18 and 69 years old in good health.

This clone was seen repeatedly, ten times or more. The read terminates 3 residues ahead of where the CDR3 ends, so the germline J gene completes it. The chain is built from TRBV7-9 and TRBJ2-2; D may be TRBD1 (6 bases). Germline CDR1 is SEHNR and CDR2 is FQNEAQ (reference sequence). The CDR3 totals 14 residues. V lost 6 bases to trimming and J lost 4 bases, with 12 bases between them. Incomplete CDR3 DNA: TGTGCCAGCAGTAAAGGACAGAGCACCGGGGAG. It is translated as CASSKGQSTGE. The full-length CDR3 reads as CASSKGQSTGELFF.

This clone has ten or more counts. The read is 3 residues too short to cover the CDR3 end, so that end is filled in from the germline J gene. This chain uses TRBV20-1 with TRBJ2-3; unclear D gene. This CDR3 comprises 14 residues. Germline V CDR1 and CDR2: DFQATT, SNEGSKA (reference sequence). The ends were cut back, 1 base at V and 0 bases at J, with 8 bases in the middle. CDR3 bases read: TGCAGTGCTAGAGTATACTATAGCACAGATACG. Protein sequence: CSARVYYSTDT. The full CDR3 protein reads CSARVYYSTDTQYF.

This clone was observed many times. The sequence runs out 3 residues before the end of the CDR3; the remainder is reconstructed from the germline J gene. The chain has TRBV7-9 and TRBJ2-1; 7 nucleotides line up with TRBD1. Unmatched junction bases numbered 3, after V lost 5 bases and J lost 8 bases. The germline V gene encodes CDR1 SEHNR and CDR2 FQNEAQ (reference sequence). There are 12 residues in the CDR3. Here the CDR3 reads CASSLTGDEQFF. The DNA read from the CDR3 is TGTGCCAGCAGCCTAACAGGGGATGAG.

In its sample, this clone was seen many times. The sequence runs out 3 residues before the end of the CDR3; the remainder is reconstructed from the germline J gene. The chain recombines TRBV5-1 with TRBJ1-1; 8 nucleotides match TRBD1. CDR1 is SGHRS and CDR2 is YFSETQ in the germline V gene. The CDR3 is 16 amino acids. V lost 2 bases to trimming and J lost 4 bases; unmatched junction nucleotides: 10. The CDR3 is CASSFVPGGVGTEAFF. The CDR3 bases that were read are TGCGCCAGCAGCTTCGTCCCAGGGGGCGTCGGCACTGAA.

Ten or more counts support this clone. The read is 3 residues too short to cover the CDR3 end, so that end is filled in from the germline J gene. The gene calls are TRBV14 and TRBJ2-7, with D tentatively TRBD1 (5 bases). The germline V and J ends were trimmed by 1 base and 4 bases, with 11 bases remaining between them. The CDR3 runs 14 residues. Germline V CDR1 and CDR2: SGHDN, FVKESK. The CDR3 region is CASSQGTSRYEQYF. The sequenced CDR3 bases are TGTGCCAGCAGCCAAGGGACAAGCCGTTACGAG.

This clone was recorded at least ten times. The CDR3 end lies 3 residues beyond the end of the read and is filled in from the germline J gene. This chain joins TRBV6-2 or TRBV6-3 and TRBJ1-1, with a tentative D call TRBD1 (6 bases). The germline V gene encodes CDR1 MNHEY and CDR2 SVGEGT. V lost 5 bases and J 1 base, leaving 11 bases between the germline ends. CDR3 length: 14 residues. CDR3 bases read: TGTGCCAGCAGTACACAGGGCTCGAACACTGAA. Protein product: CASSTQGSNTE. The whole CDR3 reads CASSTQGSNTEAFF.

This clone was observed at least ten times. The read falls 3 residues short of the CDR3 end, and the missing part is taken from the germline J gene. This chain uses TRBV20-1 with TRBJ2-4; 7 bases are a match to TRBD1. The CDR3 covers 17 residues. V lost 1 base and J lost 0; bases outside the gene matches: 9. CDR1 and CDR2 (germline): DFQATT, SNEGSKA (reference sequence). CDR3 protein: CSARGAGGSLAKNIQYF. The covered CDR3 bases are TGCAGTGCTAGAGGGGCAGGGGGATCCCTAGCCAAAAACATT.

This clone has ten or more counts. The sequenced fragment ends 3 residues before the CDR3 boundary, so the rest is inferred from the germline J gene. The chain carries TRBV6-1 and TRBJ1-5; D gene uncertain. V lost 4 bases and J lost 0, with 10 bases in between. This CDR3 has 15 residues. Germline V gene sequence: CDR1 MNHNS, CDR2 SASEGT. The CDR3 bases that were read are TGTGCCAGCAGTGCAGTCCCATATAGCAATCAGCCC. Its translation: CASSAVPYSNQP. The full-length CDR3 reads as CASSAVPYSNQPQHF.

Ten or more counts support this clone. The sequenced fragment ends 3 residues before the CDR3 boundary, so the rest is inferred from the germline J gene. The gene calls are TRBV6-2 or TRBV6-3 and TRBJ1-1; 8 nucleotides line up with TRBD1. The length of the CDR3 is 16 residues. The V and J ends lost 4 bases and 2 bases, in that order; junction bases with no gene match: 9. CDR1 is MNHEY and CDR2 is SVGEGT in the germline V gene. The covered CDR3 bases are TGTGCCAGCAGTTCGTCGACAGGGGCCCTAAACACTGAA. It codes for CASSSSTGALNTE. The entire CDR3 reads CASSSSTGALNTEAFF.

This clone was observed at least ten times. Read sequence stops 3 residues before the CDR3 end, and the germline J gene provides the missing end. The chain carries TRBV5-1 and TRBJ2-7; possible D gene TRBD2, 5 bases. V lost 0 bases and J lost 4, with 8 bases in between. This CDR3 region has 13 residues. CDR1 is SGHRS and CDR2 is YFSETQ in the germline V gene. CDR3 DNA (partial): TGCGCCAGCAGCTTGGAGCGGAATTACGAG. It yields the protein CASSLERNYE. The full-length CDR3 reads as CASSLERNYEQYF.

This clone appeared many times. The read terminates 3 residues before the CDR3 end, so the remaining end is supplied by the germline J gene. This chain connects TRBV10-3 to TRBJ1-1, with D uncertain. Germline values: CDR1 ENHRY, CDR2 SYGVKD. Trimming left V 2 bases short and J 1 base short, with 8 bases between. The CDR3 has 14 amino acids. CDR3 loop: CAISEVGRNTEAFF. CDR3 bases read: TGTGCCATCAGTGAGGTTGGGCGGAACACTGAA.

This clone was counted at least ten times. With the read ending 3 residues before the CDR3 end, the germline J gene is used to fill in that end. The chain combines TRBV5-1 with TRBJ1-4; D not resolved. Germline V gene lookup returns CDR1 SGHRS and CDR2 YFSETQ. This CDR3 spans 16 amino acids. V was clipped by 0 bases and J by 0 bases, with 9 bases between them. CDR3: CASSLGHPATNEKLFF. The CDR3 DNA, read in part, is TGCGCCAGCAGCTTGGGGCACCCTGCAACTAATGAAAAA.

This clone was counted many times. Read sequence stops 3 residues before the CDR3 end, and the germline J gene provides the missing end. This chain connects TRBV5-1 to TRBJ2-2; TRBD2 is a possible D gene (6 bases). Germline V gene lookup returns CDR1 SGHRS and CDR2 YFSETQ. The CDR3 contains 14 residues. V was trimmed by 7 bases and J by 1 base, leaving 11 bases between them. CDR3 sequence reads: CASCPGENTGELFF. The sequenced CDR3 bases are TGCGCCAGCTGCCCGGGGGAGAACACCGGGGAG. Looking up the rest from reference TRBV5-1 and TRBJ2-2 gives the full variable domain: KAGVTQTPRYLIKTRGQQVTLSCSPISGHRSVSWYQQTPGQGLQFLFEYFSETQRNKGNFPGRFSGRQFSNSRSEMNVSTLELGDSALYLCASCPGENTGELFFGEGSRLTVL.

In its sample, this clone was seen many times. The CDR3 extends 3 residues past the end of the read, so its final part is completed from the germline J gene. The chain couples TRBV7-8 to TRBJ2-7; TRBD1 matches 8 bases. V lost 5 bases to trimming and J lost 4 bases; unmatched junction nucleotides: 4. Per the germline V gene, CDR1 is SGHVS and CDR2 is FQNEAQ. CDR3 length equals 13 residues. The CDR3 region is CASSEDRAYEQYF. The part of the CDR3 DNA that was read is TGTGCCAGCAGCGAGGACAGGGCTTACGAG. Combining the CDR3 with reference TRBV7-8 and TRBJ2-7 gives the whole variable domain GAGVSQSPRYKVAKRGQDVALRCDPISGHVSLFWYQQALGQGPEFLTYFQNEAQLDKSGLPSDRFFAERPEGSVSTLKIQRTQQEDSAVYLCASSEDRAYEQYFGPGTRLTVT.

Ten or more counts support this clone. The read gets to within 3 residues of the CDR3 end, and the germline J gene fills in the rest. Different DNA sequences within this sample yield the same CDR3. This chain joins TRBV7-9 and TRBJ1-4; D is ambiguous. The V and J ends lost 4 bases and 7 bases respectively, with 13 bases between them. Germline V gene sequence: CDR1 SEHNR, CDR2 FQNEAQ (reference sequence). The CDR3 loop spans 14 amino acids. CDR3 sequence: CASSSTASVEKLFF. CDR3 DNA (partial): TGTGCCAGCAGCTCAACCGCGTCGGTTGAAAAA.

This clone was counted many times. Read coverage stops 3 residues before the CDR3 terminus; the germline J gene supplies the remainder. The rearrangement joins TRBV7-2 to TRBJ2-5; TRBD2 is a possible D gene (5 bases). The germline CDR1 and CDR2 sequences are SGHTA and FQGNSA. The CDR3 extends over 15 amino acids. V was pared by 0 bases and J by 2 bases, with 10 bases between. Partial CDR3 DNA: TGTGCCAGCAGCTTAGCGCCGAGAGGGCAAGAGACC. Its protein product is CASSLAPRGQET. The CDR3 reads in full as CASSLAPRGQETQYF.

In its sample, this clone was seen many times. The sequenced CDR3 bases are TGTGCCAGCAGTTACTGGACTCCCACAGATACG. Protein sequence: CASSYWTPTDT. The entire CDR3 protein is CASSYWTPTDTQYF. The rearrangement links TRBV6-2 or TRBV6-3 to TRBJ2-3, with a tentative D call TRBD2 (5 bases). Sequencing ends 3 residues short of the CDR3 end; the germline J gene provides the rest. The CDR3 has 14 amino acids. V was trimmed by 1 base and J by 2 bases, leaving 7 bases between them. Germline V gives CDR1 MNHEY, CDR2 SVGEGT.

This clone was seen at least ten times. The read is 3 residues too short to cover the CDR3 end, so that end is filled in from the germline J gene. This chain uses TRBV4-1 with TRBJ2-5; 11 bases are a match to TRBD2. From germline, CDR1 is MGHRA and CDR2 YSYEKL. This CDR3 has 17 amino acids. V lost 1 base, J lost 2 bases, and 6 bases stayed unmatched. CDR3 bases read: TGCGCCAGCAGCCAAGGGGGGACTAGCGGAGCTCAAGAGACC. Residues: CASSQGGTSGAQET. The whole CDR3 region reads CASSQGGTSGAQETQYF.

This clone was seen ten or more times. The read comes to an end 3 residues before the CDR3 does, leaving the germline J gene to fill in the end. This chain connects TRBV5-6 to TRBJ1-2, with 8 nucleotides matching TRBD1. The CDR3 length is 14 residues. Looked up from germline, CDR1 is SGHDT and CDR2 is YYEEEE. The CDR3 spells CASSWGGTGGSYTF. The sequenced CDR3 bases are TGTGCCAGCAGCTGGGGGGGGACAGGTGGAAGC.

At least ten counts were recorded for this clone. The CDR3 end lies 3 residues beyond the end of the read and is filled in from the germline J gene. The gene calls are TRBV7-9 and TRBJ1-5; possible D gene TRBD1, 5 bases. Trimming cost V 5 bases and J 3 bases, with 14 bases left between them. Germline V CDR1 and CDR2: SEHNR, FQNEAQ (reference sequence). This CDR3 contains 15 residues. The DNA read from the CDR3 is TGTGCCAGCAGCCGCGACAGCGCCGACAATCAGCCC. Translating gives CASSRDSADNQP. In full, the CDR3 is CASSRDSADNQPQHF.

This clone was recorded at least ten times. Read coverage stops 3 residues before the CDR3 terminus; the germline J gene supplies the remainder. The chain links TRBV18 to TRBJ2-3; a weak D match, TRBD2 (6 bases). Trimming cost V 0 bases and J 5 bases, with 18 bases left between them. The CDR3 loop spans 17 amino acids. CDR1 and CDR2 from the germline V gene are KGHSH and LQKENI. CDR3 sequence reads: CASSPPVRTIVGDTQYF. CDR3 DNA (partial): TGTGCCAGCTCACCACCAGTAAGGACTATCGTGGGAGATACG.

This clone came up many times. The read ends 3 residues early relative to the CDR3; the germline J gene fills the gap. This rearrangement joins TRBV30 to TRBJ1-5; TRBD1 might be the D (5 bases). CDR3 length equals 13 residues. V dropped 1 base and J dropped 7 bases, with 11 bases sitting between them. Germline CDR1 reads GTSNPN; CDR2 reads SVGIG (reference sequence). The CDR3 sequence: CAWSGRGDQPQHF. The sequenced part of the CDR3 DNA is TGTGCCTGGAGTGGTCGGGGGGACCAGCCC.

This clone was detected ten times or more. CDR3 DNA, as far as it was read: TGTGCCAGCAGTGAAGTGCGGGGAACTGAA. Protein product: CASSEVRGTE. The whole CDR3 protein reads CASSEVRGTEAFF. The rearrangement links TRBV2 to TRBJ1-1; no clear D gene. Read coverage stops 3 residues before the CDR3 terminus; the germline J gene supplies the remainder. Germline CDR1 reads SNHLY; CDR2 reads FYNNEI. This CDR3 region has 13 residues. With 1 base removed from V and 5 bases from J, the gap between germline ends came to 8 bases.